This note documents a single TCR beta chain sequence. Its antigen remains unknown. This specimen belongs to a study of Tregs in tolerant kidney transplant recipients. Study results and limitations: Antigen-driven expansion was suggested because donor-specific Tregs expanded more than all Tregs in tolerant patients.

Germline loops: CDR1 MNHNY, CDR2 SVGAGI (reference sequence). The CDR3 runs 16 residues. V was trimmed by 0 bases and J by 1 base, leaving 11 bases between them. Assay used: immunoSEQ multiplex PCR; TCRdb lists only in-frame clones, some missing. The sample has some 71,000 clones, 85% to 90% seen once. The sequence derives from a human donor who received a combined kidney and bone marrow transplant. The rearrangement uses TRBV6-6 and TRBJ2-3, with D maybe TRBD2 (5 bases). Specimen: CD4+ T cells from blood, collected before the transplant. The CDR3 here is CASSYSVFGGTDTQYF. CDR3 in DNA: TGTGCCAGCAGTTACTCGGTATTCGGGGGCACAGATACGCAGTATTTT.